Sequencing of this T cell receptor (beta chain) was carried out in a study of T cell repertoires in cytomegalovirus infection. There are 14 residues in the CDR3. The J segment lost 5 bases and the V segment lost 11 bases, leaving 10 bases of the junction unmatched. CDR1 MNHEY and CDR2 SVGAGI come from the germline V gene. TCRdb reanalysed the reads using MiXCR and keeps one entry per CDR3 protein. The table lists about 400,000 distinct CDR3 sequences, about 34% of them singletons. This clonotype was counted only a few times. Its antigen is not identified. V usage is TRBV6-5 and J usage is TRBJ2-7; 12 bases agree with TRBD2. The receptor comes from a human donor in good health (CMV status not recorded). Some clones in this sample may be carry-over from other donors' samples. The sequencing here drew on cultured PBMCs, taken from culture after CMV antigen stimulation. The CDR3 region has the DNA TGTGCCTCTAAGGGGTCTAGCGGGAGGGACGAGCAGTACGTC. It codes for CASKGSSGRDEQYV.